One sample yielded the 5 T cell receptor beta chains listed below, sequenced in a study of blood T cell repertoires in COVID-19. Clones were read by immunoSEQ multiplex PCR, and TCRdb kept only the in-frame ones, dropping some. The sample contains approximately 250,000 clones, 75% to 90% of which appear only once. Material: PBMCs or T cells enriched from blood (not recorded which). Receptor source: a woman aged 25 to 45 with acute COVID-19.

The J gene is TRBJ2-2, the V gene TRBV5-1, with 10 bases identical to TRBD1. V lost 2 bases and J lost 5; bases outside the gene matches: 6. CDR1 is SGHRS, CDR2 YFSETQ, per germline. CDR3 length: 16 amino acids. This CDR3 is CASSLGQGERTGELFF. In DNA form, the CDR3 reads TGCGCCAGCAGCTTAGGACAGGGGGAGAGAACCGGGGAGCTGTTTTTT.

The chain has TRBV6-5 and TRBJ2-7, with a possible D match to TRBD1 (5 bases). Per germline, CDR1 MNHEY and CDR2 SVGAGI. Trimming took off 5 bases at V and 4 bases at J, with 18 bases between the two ends. This CDR3 has 15 amino acids. CDR3 coding DNA: TGTGCCAGCAGTCCCCATACCGACAGAATATACGAGCAGTACTTC. Protein sequence: CASSPHTDRIYEQYF.

This rearrangement joins TRBV18 to TRBJ2-1, with D unclear. Germline CDR1 and CDR2: KGHSH and LQKENI. The CDR3 runs to 14 residues. V lost 3 bases and J 5 bases, leaving 11 bases between the germline ends. CDR3 sequence: CASSPPSQNNEQFF. DNA for the CDR3: TGTGCCAGCTCACCGCCAAGTCAGAACAATGAGCAGTTCTTC.

The J gene is TRBJ2-7, the V gene TRBV5-1; 13 bases fit TRBD2. V lost 3 bases, J lost 5 bases, and 5 bases stayed unmatched. The length of the CDR3 is 15 residues. CDR1 is SGHRS and CDR2 is YFSETQ in the germline V gene. The CDR3 spells CASSWTSGRINEQYF. DNA for the CDR3: TGCGCCAGCAGCTGGACTAGCGGGAGAATAAACGAGCAGTACTTC.

The chain couples TRBV27 to TRBJ2-1; unclear D gene. Germline CDR1 and CDR2: MNHEY and SMNVEV (reference sequence). The CDR3 extends over 13 amino acids. The V gene lost 4 bases and the J gene lost 3 bases, with 7 bases spanning the gap. The CDR3 region has the DNA TGTGCCAGCAGTTGGGCTTACTACAATGAGCAGTTCTTC. Translated: CASSWAYYNEQFF.